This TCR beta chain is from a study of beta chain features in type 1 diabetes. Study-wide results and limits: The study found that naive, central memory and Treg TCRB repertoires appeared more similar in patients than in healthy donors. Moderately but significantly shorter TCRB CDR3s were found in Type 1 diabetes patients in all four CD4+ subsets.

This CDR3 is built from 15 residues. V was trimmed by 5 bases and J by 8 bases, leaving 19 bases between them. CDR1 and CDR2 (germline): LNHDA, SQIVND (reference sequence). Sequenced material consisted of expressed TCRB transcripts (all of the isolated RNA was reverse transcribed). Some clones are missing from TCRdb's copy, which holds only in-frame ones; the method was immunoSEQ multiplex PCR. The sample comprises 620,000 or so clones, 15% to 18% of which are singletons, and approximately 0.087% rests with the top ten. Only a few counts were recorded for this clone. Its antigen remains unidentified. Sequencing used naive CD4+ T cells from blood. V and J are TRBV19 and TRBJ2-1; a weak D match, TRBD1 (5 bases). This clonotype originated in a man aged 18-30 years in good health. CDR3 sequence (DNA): TGTGCCAGTAGTTCCAGACAGTTTGCCCTCCATGAGCAGTTCTTC. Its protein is CASSSRQFALHEQFF.